Shown below are 4 T cell receptor beta chains from a single sample sequenced in a study of T cell clonotyping in hematopoietic cell transplantation (dated by TCRdb to about 2021). The time point label of this sample denotes: 30 days after allo-HCT. The receptor library was made with the immunoSEQ multiplex PCR assay. Held by TCRdb, this immuneACCESS table contains in-frame sequences only and omits some clones. Under half of the omission traces to an unresolved V gene where checked; the cause of the rest is unknown. Recorded for this sample are about 6,700 clones; approximately 35% of them occurred a single time. Together, the top ten hold 15% to 20% of the sample. The source was peripheral blood mononuclear cells, collected 30 days after allogeneic stem cell transplant. All receptors derive from a female patient aged 60 or older who had an allogeneic stem cell transplant, so the T cells may come from the graft donor. Some clones in this sample may be carry-over from other donors' samples.

V is TRBV7-2 and J is TRBJ1-1; D possibly corresponds to TRBD1 (6 bases). V was shortened by 2 bases and J by 3 bases, with 13 bases between the two germline ends. The CDR3 loop spans 15 amino acids. Germline V gene data show CDR1 as SGHTA and CDR2 as FQGNSA. Here the CDR3 reads CASSLNSGGDTEAFF. Here the CDR3 DNA reads TGTGCCAGCAGCTTAAATTCCGGGGGCGACACTGAAGCTTTCTTT.

The chain combines TRBV29-1 with TRBJ1-4; D might be TRBD1 (6 bases). The CDR3 is 13 residues long. Germline V gives CDR1 SQVTM, CDR2 ANQGSEA. V shed 2 bases and J shed 6 bases, with 10 bases lying between them. CDR3 in amino acids: CSVENRAYEKLFF. In nucleotides, the CDR3 is TGCAGCGTTGAAAACAGGGCTTATGAAAAACTGTTTTTT.

V is TRBV20-1 and J is TRBJ1-1; D is perhaps TRBD1 (6 bases). This CDR3 has 11 residues. Germline lookup yields CDR1 DFQATT and CDR2 SNEGSKA (reference sequence). Written as DNA, the CDR3 is TGCAGGGGGGGCGGGAAAACTGAAGCTTTCTTT. Encoded protein: CRGGGKTEAFF.

CDR3 sequence (DNA): TGTGCCAGCAGTTTGGGGGGGCTAGGGGTGTATCAAGCTTTCTTT. It specifies CASSLGGLGVYQAFF. V is TRBV6-5 and J is TRBJ1-1; D may be TRBD1 (6 bases). The germline V gene encodes CDR1 MNHEY and CDR2 SVGAGI. V was pared by 4 bases and J by 9 bases, with 21 bases between. The CDR3 consists of 15 residues.